These T cell receptor beta chains were read from a single sample in a study of early T cells in non-severe SARS-CoV-2 infection. TCRdb ran MiXCR on the 5' RACE reads and lists one entry per CDR3 protein. The profile shows roughly 60,000 distinct CDR3 sequences, about 11% of them singletons. The specimen comprised whole blood, sampled at baseline. These TCRs come from an adult who was a healthcare worker with PCR-confirmed SARS-CoV-2 infection or an uninfected control (not recorded which). Both conserved end residues are part of each CDR3. A row's size may be missing; if present it is once, few, many or a size class.

j_gene | v_gene | abundance | CDR3aa
TRBJ1-1 | TRBV12-3/TRBV12-4 | - | CASSLGLGGMITEAFF
TRBJ1-1 | TRBV29-1 | - | CSVIQQVSAFF
TRBJ2-7 | TRBV7-9 | - | CASSSQDRAYPSYEQYF
TRBJ2-7 | TRBV3-1 | - | CASSQSAGTSYEQYF
TRBJ2-2 | TRBV7-6 | - | CASSLVVLTGELFF
TRBJ1-1 | TRBV20-1 | - | CSARDKHGWGARGEAFF
TRBJ2-1 | TRBV10-1 | - | CASSTGTSGVAEQFF
TRBJ2-5 | TRBV11-2 | many | CASSFQETQYF
TRBJ1-1 | TRBV12-5 | many | CASVRNTEAFF
TRBJ2-1 | TRBV7-2 | - | CASSDGTSSYNEQFF
TRBJ1-1 | TRBV2 | - | CASSDTRNTEAFF
TRBJ2-7 | TRBV5-4 | few | CASSRGTNYEQYF
TRBJ1-4 | TRBV3-1 | few | CASSSSGTGDEKLFF
TRBJ1-1 | TRBV14 | many | CASSQAISWESNTEAFF
TRBJ2-7 | TRBV6-2/TRBV6-3 | - | CAARATGKYEQYF
TRBJ1-5 | TRBV2 | - | CASRAGTVNQPQHF
TRBJ2-7 | TRBV11-2 | few | CASSYDSDYEQYF
TRBJ2-7 | TRBV11-2 | - | CASNIWGDGLYEQYF
TRBJ2-1 | TRBV27 | medium-sized | CASSREMGSYNEQFF
TRBJ2-2 | TRBV10-3 | - | CAISETGTGELFF
TRBJ2-3 | TRBV19 | once | CASSNQRGASTDTQYF
TRBJ2-7 | TRBV4-1 | - | CASSQTLASSYEQYF
TRBJ1-1 | TRBV6-5 | many | CASSYDGARNTEAFF
TRBJ1-4 | TRBV25-1 | many | CASSDYGATNEKLFF
TRBJ1-1 | TRBV7-2 | many | CASSQDRGQRAFF
TRBJ2-2 | TRBV10-3 | - | CAISGRTSAVAPGELFF
TRBJ1-2 | TRBV5-6 | many | CASSYSTRPFYGYTF
TRBJ2-7 | TRBV20-1 | few | CSARDAQGAYEQYF
TRBJ1-2 | TRBV6-5 | - | CASRRQGSYGYTF
TRBJ1-3 | TRBV7-9 | few | CASSLAGEGNTIYF
TRBJ2-5 | TRBV5-5 | - | CASSLAPPETQYF
TRBJ2-5 | TRBV18 | - | CASSPGPTGAQYF
TRBJ1-5 | TRBV28 | many | CASSFRQGGTNQPQHF
TRBJ2-5 | TRBV11-2 | many | CASSLLPTGAQGETQYF
TRBJ2-5 | TRBV6-5 | few | CASSPSQGRLETQYF
TRBJ2-3 | TRBV19 | once | CASSMRRGADTQYF
TRBJ1-1 | TRBV4-3 | many | CASSQASGGHNTEAFF
TRBJ1-2 | TRBV9 | many | CASTTGVGYGYTF
TRBJ2-1 | TRBV20-1 | few | CSANEYAGSSYNEQFF
TRBJ1-5 | TRBV7-9 | few | CASSAPDGSAPQHF
TRBJ1-1 | TRBV12-3/TRBV12-4 | many | CASSKPGLPNTEAFF
TRBJ2-3 | TRBV5-1 | - | CASSLLTDTQYF
TRBJ2-3 | TRBV7-6 | many | CASSLVAAGGSTDTQYF
TRBJ2-7 | TRBV6-2/TRBV6-3 | few | CASRGFSYEQYF
TRBJ1-5 | TRBV20-1 | once | CSARDRRGTQPQHF
TRBJ1-5 | TRBV12-3/TRBV12-4 | - | CASSSRDRGAQPQHF
TRBJ2-3 | TRBV7-6 | - | CASSLTRGRLTDTQYF
TRBJ2-3 | TRBV7-8 | few | CASSLSPMHTDTQYF
TRBJ2-1 | TRBV6-5 | - | CASSFRGGYSYNEQFF
TRBJ2-1 | TRBV5-5 | many | CASSLRPLAGVVEFF
TRBJ2-5 | TRBV6-1 | many | CASKDRGETQYF
TRBJ2-4 | TRBV2 | - | CASRISGVVNIQYF
TRBJ2-1 | TRBV11-3 | few | CASSLFPGGNEQFF
TRBJ2-3 | TRBV11-2 | - | CASSLASGGQNTDTQYF
TRBJ2-3 | TRBV6-5 | many | CASSWSLKSTDTQYF
TRBJ1-2 | TRBV19 | few | CASSFGRGYTF
TRBJ1-1 | TRBV9 | few | CASSVPGSEAFF